The 2 T cell receptor beta chains below all came from one sample that was sequenced in a study of cytomegalovirus exposure and HLA in healthy donors. 60 Vbeta and 13 Jbeta primers were used in PCR. Clones were sequenced by immunoSEQ multiplex PCR, and TCRdb holds only the in-frame ones, with some missing. The repertoire has 110,000 to 150,000 clones, approximately 78% of them found once; the top ten carry 3.5% to 5.5%. The source material was PBMCs. All receptors come from a woman aged 35 to 49 in good health and CMV-seropositive.

This clone was seen only once. J is TRBJ2-7 and V is TRBV9, with 7 bases fitting TRBD1. Germline CDR1 and CDR2: SGDLS and YYNGEE. The CDR3 is made up of 15 amino acids. J lost 7 bases, V lost 0 bases, and 10 bases had no gene match. The chain's CDR3 is CASSVDRDRHREQYF. CDR3 in DNA: TGTGCCAGCAGCGTAGACAGGGACAGACATCGGGAGCAGTACTTC.

The genes are TRBV6-1 and TRBJ2-4; D is perhaps TRBD2 (6 bases). The V gene lost 6 bases and the J gene lost 9 bases, with 15 bases spanning the gap. Germline lookup yields CDR1 MNHNS and CDR2 SASEGT. The CDR3 contains 13 residues. The CDR3 nucleotides are TGTGCCAGCAGACCCACGGGGGTCCCCATTCAGTACTTC. Translation: CASRPTGVPIQYF.